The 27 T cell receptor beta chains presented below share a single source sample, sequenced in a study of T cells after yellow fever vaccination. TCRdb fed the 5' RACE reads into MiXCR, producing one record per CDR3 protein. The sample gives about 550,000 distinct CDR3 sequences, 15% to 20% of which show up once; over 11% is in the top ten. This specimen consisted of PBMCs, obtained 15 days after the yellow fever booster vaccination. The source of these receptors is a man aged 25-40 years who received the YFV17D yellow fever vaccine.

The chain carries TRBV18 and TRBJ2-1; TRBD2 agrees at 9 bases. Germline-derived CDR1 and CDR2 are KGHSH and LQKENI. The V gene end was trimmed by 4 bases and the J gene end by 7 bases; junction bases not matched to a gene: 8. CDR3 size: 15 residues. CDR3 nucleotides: TGTGCCAGCTCACAACGTATAGCGGGAGTGAATGAGCAGTTCTTC. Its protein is CASSQRIAGVNEQFF.

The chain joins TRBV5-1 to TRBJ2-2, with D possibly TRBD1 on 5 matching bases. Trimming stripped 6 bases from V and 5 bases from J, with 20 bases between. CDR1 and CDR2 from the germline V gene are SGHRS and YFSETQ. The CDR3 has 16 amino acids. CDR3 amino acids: CASTPKGIMETGELFF. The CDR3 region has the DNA TGCGCCAGCACCCCCAAGGGGATTATGGAGACCGGGGAGCTGTTTTTT.

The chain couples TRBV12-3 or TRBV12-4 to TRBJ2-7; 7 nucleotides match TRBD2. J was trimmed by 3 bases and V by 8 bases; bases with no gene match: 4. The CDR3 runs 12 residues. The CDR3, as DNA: TGTGCCAGCGGGAGGGGTCGCTACGAGCAGTACTTC. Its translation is CASGRGRYEQYF.

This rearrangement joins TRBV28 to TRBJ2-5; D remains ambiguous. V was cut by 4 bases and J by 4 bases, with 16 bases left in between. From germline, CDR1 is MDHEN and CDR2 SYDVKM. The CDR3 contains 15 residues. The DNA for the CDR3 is TGTGCCAGCAGTTCATACCCGACACCTCGAGAGACCCAGTACTTC. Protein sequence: CASSSYPTPRETQYF.

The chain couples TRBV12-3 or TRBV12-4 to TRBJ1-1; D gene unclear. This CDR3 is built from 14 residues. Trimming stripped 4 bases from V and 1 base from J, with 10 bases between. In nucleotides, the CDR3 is TGTGCCAGCAGTTCCGCGACTGGGAACACTGAAGCTTTCTTT. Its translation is CASSSATGNTEAFF.

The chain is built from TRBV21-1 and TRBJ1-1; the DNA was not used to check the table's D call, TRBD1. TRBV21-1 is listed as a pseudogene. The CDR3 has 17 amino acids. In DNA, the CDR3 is TGTGCCAGCAGCAAATTGATACGATCCGGGACAGGGACTGAAGCTTTCTTT. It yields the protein CASSKLIRSGTGTEAFF.

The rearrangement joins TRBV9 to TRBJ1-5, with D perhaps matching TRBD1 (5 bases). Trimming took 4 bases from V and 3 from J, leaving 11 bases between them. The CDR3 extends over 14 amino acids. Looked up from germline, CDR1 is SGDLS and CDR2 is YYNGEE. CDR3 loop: CASSSTGDNQPQHF. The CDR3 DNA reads TGTGCCAGCAGCTCCACAGGCGACAATCAGCCCCAGCATTTT.

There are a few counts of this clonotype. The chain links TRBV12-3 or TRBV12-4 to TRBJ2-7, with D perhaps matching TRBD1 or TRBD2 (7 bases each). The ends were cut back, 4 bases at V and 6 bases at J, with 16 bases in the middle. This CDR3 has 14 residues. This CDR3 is CASSSLGGGSEQYF. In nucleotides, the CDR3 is TGTGCCAGCAGTTCCCTGGGAGGGGGCAGCGAGCAGTACTTC.

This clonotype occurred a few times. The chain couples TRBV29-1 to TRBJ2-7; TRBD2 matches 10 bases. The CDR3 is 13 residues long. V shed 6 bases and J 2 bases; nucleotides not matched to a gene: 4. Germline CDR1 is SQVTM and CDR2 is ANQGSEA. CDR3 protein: CSVSGRGTYEQYF. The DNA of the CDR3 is TGCAGCGTAAGCGGGAGGGGTACCTACGAGCAGTACTTC.

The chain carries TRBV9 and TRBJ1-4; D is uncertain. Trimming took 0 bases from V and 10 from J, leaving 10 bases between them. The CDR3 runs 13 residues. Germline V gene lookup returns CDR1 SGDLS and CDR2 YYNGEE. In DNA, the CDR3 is TGTGCCAGCAGCGTAGATAAGGGTACAAAACTGTTTTTT. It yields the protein CASSVDKGTKLFF.

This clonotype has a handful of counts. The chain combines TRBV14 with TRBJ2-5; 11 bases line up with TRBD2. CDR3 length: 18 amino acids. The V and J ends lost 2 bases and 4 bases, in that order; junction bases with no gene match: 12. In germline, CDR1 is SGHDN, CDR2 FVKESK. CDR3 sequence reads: CASSQRGSTSGRGETQYF. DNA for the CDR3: TGTGCCAGCAGCCAAAGAGGGTCCACTAGCGGGAGAGGAGAGACCCAGTACTTC.

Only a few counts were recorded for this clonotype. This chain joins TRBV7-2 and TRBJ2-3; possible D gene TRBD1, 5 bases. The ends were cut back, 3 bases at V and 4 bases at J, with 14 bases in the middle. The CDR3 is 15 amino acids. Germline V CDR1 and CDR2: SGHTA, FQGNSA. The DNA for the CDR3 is TGTGCCAGCAGCTTTGGGCAGGGTGTACCAGATACGCAGTATTTT. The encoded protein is CASSFGQGVPDTQYF.

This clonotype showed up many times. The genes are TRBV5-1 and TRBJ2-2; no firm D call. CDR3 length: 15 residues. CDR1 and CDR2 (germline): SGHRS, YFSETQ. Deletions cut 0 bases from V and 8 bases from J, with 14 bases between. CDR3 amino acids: CASSLAGLMRGELFF. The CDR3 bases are TGCGCCAGCAGCTTGGCCGGGTTAATGAGAGGGGAGCTGTTTTTT. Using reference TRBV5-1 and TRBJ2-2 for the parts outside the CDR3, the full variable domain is KAGVTQTPRYLIKTRGQQVTLSCSPISGHRSVSWYQQTPGQGLQFLFEYFSETQRNKGNFPGRFSGRQFSNSRSEMNVSTLELGDSALYLCASSLAGLMRGELFFGEGSRLTVL.

The CDR3 spells CASSSLGGPEETQYF. The CDR3 coding sequence is TGTGCCAGCAGCTCCCTTGGGGGCCCAGAGGAGACCCAGTACTTC. This rearrangement joins TRBV7-6 to TRBJ2-5; TRBD1 is a possible D gene (6 bases). The CDR3 is made up of 15 amino acids. CDR1 and CDR2 (germline): SGHVS, FNYEAQ. V shed 4 bases and J shed 5 bases, with 17 bases lying between them. The whole variable domain, filled in from reference TRBV7-6 and TRBJ2-5, reads GAGVSQSPRYKVTKRGQDVALRCDPISGHVSLYWYRQALGQGPEFLTYFNYEAQQDKSGLPNDRFSAERPEGSISTLTIQRTEQRDSAMYRCASSSLGGPEETQYFGPGTRLLVL.

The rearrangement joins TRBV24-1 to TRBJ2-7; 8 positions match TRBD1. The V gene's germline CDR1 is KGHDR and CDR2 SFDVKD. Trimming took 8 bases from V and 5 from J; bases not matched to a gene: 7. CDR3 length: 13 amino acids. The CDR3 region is CATMRTGSNEQYF. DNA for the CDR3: TGTGCCACCATGAGGACAGGGTCGAACGAGCAGTACTTC.

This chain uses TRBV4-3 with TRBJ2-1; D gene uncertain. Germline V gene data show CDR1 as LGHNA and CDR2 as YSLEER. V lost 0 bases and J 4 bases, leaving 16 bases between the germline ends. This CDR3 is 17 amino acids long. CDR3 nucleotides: TGCGCCAGCAGCCAAGATCCCAGGCAAACGCATTACAATGAGCAGTTCTTC. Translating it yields CASSQDPRQTHYNEQFF.

Here the CDR3 DNA reads TGTGCCAGCAGCGTAGGCGCAGGGGACAACTATGGCTACACCTTC. It is translated as CASSVGAGDNYGYTF. The V gene is TRBV9, the J gene TRBJ1-2; the D gene is possibly TRBD1 (6 bases). From germline, CDR1 is SGDLS and CDR2 YYNGEE. The V gene lost 0 bases and the J gene lost 2 bases, with 11 bases spanning the gap. The CDR3 length is 15 residues.

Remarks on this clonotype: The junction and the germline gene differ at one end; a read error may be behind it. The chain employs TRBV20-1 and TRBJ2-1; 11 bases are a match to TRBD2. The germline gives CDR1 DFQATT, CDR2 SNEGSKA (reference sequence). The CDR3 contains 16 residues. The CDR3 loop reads CCAEHLAGGSYNEQFF. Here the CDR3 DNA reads TGCTGTGCCGAACATCTAGCGGGAGGTTCCTACAATGAGCAGTTCTTC.

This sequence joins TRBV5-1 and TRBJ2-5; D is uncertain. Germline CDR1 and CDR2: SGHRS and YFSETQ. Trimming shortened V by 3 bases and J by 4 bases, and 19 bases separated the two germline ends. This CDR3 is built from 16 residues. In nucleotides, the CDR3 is TGCGCCAGCAGCTCGAGGTTAGGCAACGCAGTAGAGACCCAGTACTTC. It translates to CASSSRLGNAVETQYF.

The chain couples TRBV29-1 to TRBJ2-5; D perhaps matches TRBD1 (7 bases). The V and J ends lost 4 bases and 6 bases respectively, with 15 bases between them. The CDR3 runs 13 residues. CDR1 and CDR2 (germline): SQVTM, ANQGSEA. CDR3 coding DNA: TGCAGCGTTGGGAGACAGGGCGGGAAGACCCAGTACTTC. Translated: CSVGRQGGKTQYF.

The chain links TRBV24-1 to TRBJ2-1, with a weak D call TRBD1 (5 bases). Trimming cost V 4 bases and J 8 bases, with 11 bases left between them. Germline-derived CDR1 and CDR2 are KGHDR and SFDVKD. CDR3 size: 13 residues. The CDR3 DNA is TGTGCCACCAGTGACTCCCCCAGGGATGAGCAGTTCTTC. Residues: CATSDSPRDEQFF.

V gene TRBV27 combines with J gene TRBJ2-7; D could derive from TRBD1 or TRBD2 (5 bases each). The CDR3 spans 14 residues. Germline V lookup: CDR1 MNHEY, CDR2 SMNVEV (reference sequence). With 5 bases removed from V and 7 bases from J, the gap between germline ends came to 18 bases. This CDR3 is CASSAGTENGEQYF. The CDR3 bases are TGTGCCAGCAGTGCCGGGACGGAGAATGGAGAGCAGTACTTC.

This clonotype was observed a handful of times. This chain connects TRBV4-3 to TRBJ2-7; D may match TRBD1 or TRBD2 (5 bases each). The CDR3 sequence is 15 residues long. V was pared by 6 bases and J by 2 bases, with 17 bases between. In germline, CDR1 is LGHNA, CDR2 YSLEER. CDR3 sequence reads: CASRAEQGGPYEQYF. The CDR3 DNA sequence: TGCGCCAGCAGAGCGGAGCAGGGTGGGCCCTACGAGCAGTACTTC.

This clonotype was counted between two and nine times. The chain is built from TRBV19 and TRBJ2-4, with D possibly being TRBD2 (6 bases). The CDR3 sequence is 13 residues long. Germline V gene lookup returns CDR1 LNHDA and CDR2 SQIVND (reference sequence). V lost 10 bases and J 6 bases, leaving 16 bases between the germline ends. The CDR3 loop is CATSWGDGNIQYF. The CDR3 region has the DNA TGTGCCACTTCATGGGGGGATGGAAACATTCAGTACTTC. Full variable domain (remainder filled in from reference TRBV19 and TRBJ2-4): DGGITQSPKYLFRKEGQNVTLSCEQNLNHDAMYWYRQDPGQGLRLIYYSQIVNDFQKGDIAEGYSVSREKKESFPLTVTSAQKNPTAFYLCATSWGDGNIQYFGAGTRLSVL.

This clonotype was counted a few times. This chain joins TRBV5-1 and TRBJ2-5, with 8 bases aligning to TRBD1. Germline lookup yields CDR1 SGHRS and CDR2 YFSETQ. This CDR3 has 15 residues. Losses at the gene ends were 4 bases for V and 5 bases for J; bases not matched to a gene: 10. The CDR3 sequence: CASSAGQGPKETQYF. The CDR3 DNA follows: TGCGCCAGCAGCGCCGGACAGGGACCGAAGGAGACCCAGTACTTC.

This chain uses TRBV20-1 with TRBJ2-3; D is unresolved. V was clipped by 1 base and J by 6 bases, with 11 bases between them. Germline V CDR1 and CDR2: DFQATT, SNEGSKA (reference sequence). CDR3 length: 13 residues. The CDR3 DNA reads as TGCAGTGCTAGAGGGAAAGAGGTCGATACGCAGTATTTT. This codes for CSARGKEVDTQYF.

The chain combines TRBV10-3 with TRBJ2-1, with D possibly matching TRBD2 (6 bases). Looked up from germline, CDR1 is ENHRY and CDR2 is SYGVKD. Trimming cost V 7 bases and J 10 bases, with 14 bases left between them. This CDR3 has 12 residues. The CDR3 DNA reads TGTGCCATCAAAGGAGGGGCGAACGAGCAGTTCTTC. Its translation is CAIKGGANEQFF.